A selection of T cell receptor beta chains follows, all from one sample in a study of blood T cell repertoires in COVID-19. Here immunoSEQ multiplex PCR was the method, and the copy in TCRdb shows in-frame clones only, minus some. The sample has around 250,000 clones; roughly 90% are singletons. Sequencing was carried out using peripheral blood. These TCRs come from a man aged 60 to 75 with acute or convalescent COVID-19. Each CDR3 is given with its conserved first and last residue. The D gene is left open where the match is weak. Some rows mark clone size as missing; the rest say once, few, many or name a class of expanded clone.

V: TRBV7-9
J: TRBJ1-4
size: once
D: NA
DNA: TGTGCCAGCAGCTGGAGGGGCAGGGAAGGTGAAAAACTGTTTTTT
CDR3: CASSWRGREGEKLFF

V: TRBV30
J: TRBJ2-3
size: NA
D: NA
DNA: TGTGCCTGGGAAGCGGAGGTTGCTCCAGATACGCAGTATTTT
CDR3: CAWEAEVAPDTQYF

V: TRBV27
J: TRBJ2-7
size: once
D: NA
DNA: TGTGCCAGCAGTCCCTCATGGACAAATTCCTACGAGCAGTACTTC
CDR3: CASSPSWTNSYEQYF

V: TRBV11-2
J: TRBJ1-1
size: NA
D: TRBD1
DNA: TGTGCCAGCAGCCGGGACAGCGCTGAAGCTTTCTTT
CDR3: CASSRDSAEAFF

V: TRBV7-8
J: TRBJ1-4
size: NA
D: NA
DNA: TGTGCCAGCAGCCTCAGGGAGGGCGTTAATGAAAAACTGTTTTTT
CDR3: CASSLREGVNEKLFF

V: TRBV30
J: TRBJ1-1
size: NA
D: NA
DNA: TGTGCCTGGAGTGGGGTACGGAGGCTGAACACTGAAGCTTTCTTT
CDR3: CAWSGVRRLNTEAFF

V: TRBV5-1
J: TRBJ2-7
size: NA
D: TRBD2
DNA: TGCGCCAGCAGCTTAGGGACTAGCGGGAGTCTTTACGAGCAGTACTTC
CDR3: CASSLGTSGSLYEQYF

V: TRBV9
J: TRBJ2-1
size: NA
D: TRBD2
DNA: TGTGCCAGCAGCGTAGGCGCGGGAGGGCCATCTGAGCAGTTCTTC
CDR3: CASSVGAGGPSEQFF

V: TRBV9
J: TRBJ2-3
size: once
D: TRBD2
DNA: TGTGCCAGCAGCGCGGGACTAGCGGGAGGGACTAGCACAGATACGCAGTATTTT
CDR3: CASSAGLAGGTSTDTQYF

V: TRBV7-2
J: TRBJ2-5
size: few
D: TRBD2
DNA: TGTGCCAGCAGCTTCCCGGGACTAGCGGGAGTGGAAGAGACCCAGTACTTC
CDR3: CASSFPGLAGVEETQYF

V: TRBV7-9
J: TRBJ2-7
size: NA
D: NA
DNA: TGTGCCAGCAGCTTCGGCCCTAGCGATAGTTACGAGCAGTACTTC
CDR3: CASSFGPSDSYEQYF

V: TRBV5-6
J: TRBJ1-4
size: NA
D: NA
DNA: TGTGCCAGCAGCTTAGTGACCCAGGATGAAAAACTGTTTTTT
CDR3: CASSLVTQDEKLFF

V: TRBV29-1
J: TRBJ2-7
size: NA
D: TRBD1
DNA: TGCAGCGCCGGGGGACAGGGCGACGAGCAGTACTTC
CDR3: CSAGGQGDEQYF

V: TRBV7-9
J: TRBJ1-1
size: NA
D: NA
DNA: TGTGCCAGCAGCTTGTACCCACAGGGCGCTGAAGCTTTCTTT
CDR3: CASSLYPQGAEAFF

V: TRBV6-1
J: TRBJ1-2
size: once
D: TRBD1
DNA: TGTGCCAGCAGTTCCGGGACAGATGGCTACACCTTC
CDR3: CASSSGTDGYTF

V: TRBV4-3
J: TRBJ1-2
size: NA
D: NA
DNA: TGCGCCAGCAGCTACCGGGGAGCGGGGACCTATGGCTACACCTTC
CDR3: CASSYRGAGTYGYTF

V: TRBV6-6
J: TRBJ1-4
size: NA
D: NA
DNA: TGTGCCAGCAGACAGCCCAATGAAAAACTGTTTTTT
CDR3: CASRQPNEKLFF

V: TRBV18
J: TRBJ1-6
size: once
D: NA
DNA: TGTGCCAGCTCACCACAGTCAGGAGGCTCCTATAATTCACCCCTCCACTTT
CDR3: CASSPQSGGSYNSPLHF

V: TRBV5-1
J: TRBJ2-6
size: NA
D: TRBD2
DNA: TGCGCCAGCAGCTTGGCCGGGCGGGGGTTTGGATCTGGGGCCAACGTCCTGACTTTC
CDR3: CASSLAGRGFGSGANVLTF

V: TRBV27
J: TRBJ2-1
size: NA
D: NA
DNA: TGTGCCAGCAGTTTAGGGCGACCATACAATGAGCAGTTCTTC
CDR3: CASSLGRPYNEQFF

V: TRBV11-2
J: TRBJ2-7
size: NA
D: TRBD1
DNA: TGTGCCAGCAGCTTAGAGAGGGGACAGGGCCTCAGCGAGCAGTACTTC
CDR3: CASSLERGQGLSEQYF

V: TRBV7-6
J: TRBJ2-2
size: NA
D: TRBD1
DNA: TGTGCCAGCAGCTACATTGCTGGGACAGGGGTGCCCGGGGAGCTGTTTTTT
CDR3: CASSYIAGTGVPGELFF

V: TRBV18
J: TRBJ2-2
size: NA
D: NA
DNA: TGTGCCAGCTCAGGACAGCTAAACGGGGAGCTGTTTTTT
CDR3: CASSGQLNGELFF

V: TRBV6-4
J: TRBJ2-7
size: NA
D: NA
DNA: TGTGCCAGCAGGCCCGAGGAGGGCCCCTACGAGCAGTACTTC
CDR3: CASRPEEGPYEQYF

V: TRBV27
J: TRBJ2-1
size: NA
D: TRBD2
DNA: TGTGCCAGCAGTTTTAGCGGGCTATACAATGAGCAGTTCTTC
CDR3: CASSFSGLYNEQFF

V: TRBV7-3
J: TRBJ2-2
size: NA
D: TRBD2
DNA: TGTGCCAGCAGCACGACTAGCGGGGGCACCGGGGAGCTGTTTTTT
CDR3: CASSTTSGGTGELFF

V: TRBV5-6
J: TRBJ1-1
size: few
D: NA
DNA: TGTGCCAGCAGCTGGAGGGGTGGCACTGAAGCTTTCTTT
CDR3: CASSWRGGTEAFF

V: TRBV30
J: TRBJ1-4
size: few
D: TRBD1
DNA: TGTGCCTTCCGGGACAGGGGGGGTAATGAAAAACTGTTTTTT
CDR3: CAFRDRGGNEKLFF

V: TRBV5-1
J: TRBJ2-6
size: NA
D: NA
DNA: TGCGCCAGCAGCCCCCGCGGAGGGGGCGCTGGGGCCAACGTCCTGACTTTC
CDR3: CASSPRGGGAGANVLTF

V: TRBV29-1
J: TRBJ1-2
size: NA
D: NA
DNA: TGCAGCGTTACGGGGGGTTTTCGGCAGGGCTACACCTTC
CDR3: CSVTGGFRQGYTF

V: TRBV3-1/TRBV3-2
J: TRBJ1-6
size: NA
D: NA
DNA: TGTGCCAGCAGACAAACACAGGGAAGGAGGAATTCACCCCTCCACTTT
CDR3: CASRQTQGRRNSPLHF

V: TRBV29-1
J: TRBJ2-1
size: NA
D: TRBD1
DNA: TGCAGCGTTGGCCGACAGGGGGAGGACTACAATGAGCAGTTCTTC
CDR3: CSVGRQGEDYNEQFF

V: TRBV19
J: TRBJ2-2
size: NA
D: TRBD1
DNA: TGTGCCAGTTGTACAGGGGGCTTTAGCACCGGGGAGCTGTTTTTT
CDR3: CASCTGGFSTGELFF

V: TRBV28
J: TRBJ2-5
size: NA
D: NA
DNA: TGTGCCAGCAGTTTAGGGCCAGGCCAAGAGACCCAGTACTTC
CDR3: CASSLGPGQETQYF

V: TRBV15
J: TRBJ2-7
size: NA
D: NA
DNA: TGTGCCACCAGCATGAGGGAGCCCTACGAGCAGTACTTC
CDR3: CATSMREPYEQYF

V: TRBV29-1
J: TRBJ2-1
size: NA
D: NA
DNA: TGCAGCGTGTACGGGAGTGCCTCCTACAATGAGCAGTTCTTC
CDR3: CSVYGSASYNEQFF

V: TRBV24-1
J: TRBJ2-1
size: NA
D: TRBD2
DNA: TGTGCCACCAGTGACCGGGGACTAGCGGGTCGGCATGAGCAGTTCTTC
CDR3: CATSDRGLAGRHEQFF

V: TRBV4-2
J: TRBJ2-5
size: NA
D: NA
DNA: TGTGCCAGCAGCCAAGTTTCGGGCCAAGAGACCCAGTACTTC
CDR3: CASSQVSGQETQYF

V: TRBV27
J: TRBJ2-7
size: once
D: NA
DNA: TGTGCCAGCAGTTTAGGGGCAGGTGCCTACGAGCAGTACTTC
CDR3: CASSLGAGAYEQYF

V: TRBV19
J: TRBJ2-1
size: NA
D: NA
DNA: TGTGCCAGTAGTATCATGCTAGCCAGGGAGCAGTTCTTC
CDR3: CASSIMLAREQFF

V: TRBV30
J: TRBJ1-1
size: once
D: NA
DNA: TGTGCCTGTCAGTCGTCGGCAGGCACTGAAGCTTTCTTT
CDR3: CACQSSAGTEAFF

V: TRBV4-3
J: TRBJ2-5
size: NA
D: NA
DNA: TGCGCCAGCAGCCAAGATGGTCAGGGTCAAGAGACCCAGTACTTC
CDR3: CASSQDGQGQETQYF